The present T cell receptor beta chain was sequenced within a study of CD8 T cells in ankylosing spondylitis. Broader study findings: Earlier reports found some motif variants in synovial fluid and blood in reactive arthritis.

MiXCR, run by TCRdb on the 5' RACE reads, gives a single entry per CDR3 protein. This sample has about 400,000 distinct CDR3 sequences, with approximately 22% found just once. The CDR3 has 16 residues. Trimming removed 3 bases at V and 0 bases at J, with 12 bases between. In germline, CDR1 is SEHNR, CDR2 FQNEAQ (reference sequence). A note on this clonotype: Its antigen is not known.

This sequence joins TRBV7-9 and TRBJ2-1; D perhaps matches TRBD1 (6 bases). The receptor was isolated from a male donor with ankylosing spondylitis or in good health (not recorded which). The specimen was blood, either unsorted or a sorted T cell fraction (not recorded which). CDR3 coding DNA: TGTGCCAGCAGCTTTCAGGGGACATACTCCTACAATGAGCAGTTCTTC. This codes for CASSFQGTYSYNEQFF.